One sample yielded the 24 T cell receptor beta chains listed below, sequenced in a study of T cells in tumors after PD-1 blockade. Measured with immunoSEQ multiplex PCR; TCRdb has only the in-frame clones, and not every one. The sample has approximately 48,000 clones, about 84% seen once; the top ten hold under 5%. Sequences were derived from PBMCs, sampled before anti-PD-1 treatment. The receptors were sampled from a human donor with basal cell carcinoma.

J is TRBJ1-1 and V is TRBV18, with D hard to call. Germline CDR1 KGHSH, CDR2 LQKENI. The length of the CDR3 is 15 residues. Trimming pared 3 bases from V and 1 base from J, leaving 12 bases between. CDR3 loop: CASSPPGRGNTEAFF. The CDR3 DNA reads as TGTGCCAGCTCACCCCCAGGACGGGGGAACACTGAAGCTTTCTTT. Variable domain in full (rest from reference TRBV18 and TRBJ1-1): NAGVMQNPRHLVRRRGQEARLRCSPMKGHSHVYWYRQLPEEGLKFMVYLQKENIIDESGMPKERFSAEFPKEGPSILRIQQVVRGDSAAYFCASSPPGRGNTEAFFGQGTRLTVV.

J is TRBJ1-1 and V is TRBV14; the match to TRBD1 covers 11 bases. In germline, CDR1 is SGHDN, CDR2 FVKESK. CDR3 length: 17 amino acids. Unmatched junction bases numbered 7, after V lost 4 bases and J lost 0 bases. The CDR3 here is CASSPTDRGRMNTEAFF. The DNA for the CDR3 is TGTGCCAGCAGCCCCACGGACAGGGGGCGAATGAACACTGAAGCTTTCTTT.

The rearrangement links TRBV7-9 to TRBJ2-7, with D maybe TRBD1 (5 bases). The CDR3 length is 14 residues. The V end was cut by 3 bases, the J end by 2 bases, with 11 bases between. The germline V gene encodes CDR1 SEHNR and CDR2 FQNEAQ (reference sequence). CDR3 residues: CASSFLQGTYEQYF. Here the CDR3 DNA reads TGTGCCAGCAGCTTTCTGCAGGGAACCTACGAGCAGTACTTC.

This clone has only one observation. The chain links TRBV6-6 to TRBJ1-6; 9 bases are a match to TRBD1. J was trimmed by 9 bases and V by 8 bases; bases with no gene match: 8. CDR1 and CDR2 from the germline V gene are MNHNY and SVGAGI (reference sequence). The CDR3 extends over 14 amino acids. The CDR3 nucleotides are TGTGCCAGCTTCCCGGGACAGGGTACTTCACCCCTCCACTTT. This translates into CASFPGQGTSPLHF.

This clone came up once. This chain connects TRBV19 to TRBJ1-5, with D possibly TRBD1 on 6 matching bases. This CDR3 is built from 17 residues. The germline V gene has CDR1 LNHDA and CDR2 SQIVND (reference sequence). V was trimmed by 5 bases and J by 4 bases, leaving 21 bases between them. The CDR3 nucleotides are TGTGCCAGTAGTTTAGGAAAAGGTGGGGGCCAAAATCAGCCCCAGCATTTT. This encodes CASSLGKGGGQNQPQHF.

The rearrangement uses TRBV5-1 and TRBJ2-5; 9 nucleotides agree with TRBD2. The germline V gene encodes CDR1 SGHRS and CDR2 YFSETQ. The length of the CDR3 is 14 residues. Unmatched junction bases numbered 3, after V lost 4 bases and J lost 2 bases. The CDR3 DNA reads as TGCGCCAGCAGCCCCGGACTAGCGCAAGAGACCCAGTACTTC. As protein: CASSPGLAQETQYF.

The chain recombines TRBV15 with TRBJ1-3, with 11 bases lining up with TRBD1. With V trimmed by 3 bases and J by 4 bases, 11 bases remained unmatched. The germline V gene encodes CDR1 LNHNV and CDR2 YYDKDF (reference sequence). CDR3 length: 18 residues. For the CDR3, the DNA is TGTGCCACCAGCAGGAGAGTAGGACAGGGGGCCCGGGGAAACACCATATATTTT. It yields the protein CATSRRVGQGARGNTIYF.

The rearrangement uses TRBV5-1 and TRBJ2-3; TRBD2 matches at 15 bases. Germline CDR1 and CDR2: SGHRS and YFSETQ. The junction had 5 bases not matched to a gene; V was cut back by 3 bases and J by 0 bases. The length of the CDR3 is 18 residues. The DNA for the CDR3 is TGCGCCAGCAGCTCCGGACTAGCGGGGGGGCGGAGCACAGATACGCAGTATTTT. Encoded protein: CASSSGLAGGRSTDTQYF.

In this sample, this clone turned up once. This chain links TRBV6-4 with TRBJ2-2; 9 bases are a match to TRBD2. The trim removed 0 bases at V and 6 bases at J, leaving 8 bases unmatched. Germline V CDR1 and CDR2: MRHNA, SNTAGT. The CDR3 has 17 amino acids. CDR3 in amino acids: CASSDSVSGGTSGELFF. The DNA of the CDR3 is TGTGCCAGCAGTGACTCGGTTAGCGGGGGAACCTCCGGGGAGCTGTTTTTT.

The rearrangement links TRBV28 to TRBJ2-1, with D perhaps TRBD2 (5 bases). CDR1 and CDR2 (germline): MDHEN, SYDVKM. Trimming left V 4 bases short and J 6 bases short, with 10 bases between. CDR3 length equals 13 residues. The CDR3 protein is CASSSSGGNEQFF. CDR3 DNA sequence: TGTGCCAGCAGTTCGAGCGGAGGCAATGAGCAGTTCTTC.

This chain uses TRBV6-1 with TRBJ1-1, with TRBD1 matching over 9 bases. Germline V gives CDR1 MNHNS, CDR2 SASEGT. The CDR3 covers 16 residues. Germline trimming cut 0 bases from V and 8 bases from J; bases unmatched to any gene: 10. The CDR3 reads CASSEALRQGVGEAFF. CDR3 DNA sequence: TGTGCCAGCAGTGAAGCGCTTCGACAGGGGGTTGGGGAAGCTTTCTTT.

This chain links TRBV4-2 with TRBJ2-7; 8 nucleotides line up with TRBD2. The CDR3 runs to 15 residues. Germline trimming cut 0 bases from V and 4 bases from J; bases unmatched to any gene: 5. The germline V gene encodes CDR1 LGHNA and CDR2 YNFKEQ. CDR3 sequence: CASSQDRRGVYEQYF. For the CDR3, the DNA is TGTGCCAGCAGCCAAGATCGGCGGGGGGTGTACGAGCAGTACTTC.

The chain has TRBV30 and TRBJ2-7, with D uncertain. Trimming shortened V by 1 base and J by 2 bases, and 6 bases separated the two germline ends. Germline loops: CDR1 GTSNPN, CDR2 SVGIG (reference sequence). This CDR3 spans 12 amino acids. CDR3 coding DNA: TGTGCCTGGAGTGGACGGGCCTACGAGCAGTACTTC. Translation gives CAWSGRAYEQYF.

CDR3 loop: CASSLAASGGYNEQFF. Here the CDR3 DNA reads TGTGCCAGCAGCTTGGCCGCTAGCGGGGGGTACAATGAGCAGTTCTTC. The chain recombines TRBV5-4 with TRBJ2-1; the match to TRBD2 covers 11 bases. The CDR3 extends over 16 amino acids. Losses at the gene ends were 0 bases for V and 4 bases for J; bases not matched to a gene: 3. The germline CDR1 and CDR2 sequences are SGHNT and YYREEE (reference sequence).

This clone was counted a single time. The CDR3 sequence is CASSFGGGYTF. The CDR3 nucleotides are TGTGCCAGCAGCTTCGGTGGAGGCTACACCTTC. The genes are TRBV5-4 and TRBJ1-2, with D uncertain. The CDR3 length is 11 residues. V lost 2 bases, J lost 8 bases, and 7 bases lay in between. In germline, CDR1 is SGHNT, CDR2 YYREEE (reference sequence).

This clone turned up a few times. V is TRBV30 and J is TRBJ2-2; 7 nucleotides agree with TRBD1. Germline trimming cut 2 bases from V and 1 base from J; bases unmatched to any gene: 7. Germline loops: CDR1 GTSNPN, CDR2 SVGIG (reference sequence). The CDR3 is 16 residues long. The CDR3 DNA follows: TGTGCCTGGAGTTTCCCGTGGGACAGGAACACCGGGGAGCTGTTTTTT. Translating gives CAWSFPWDRNTGELFF.

V usage is TRBV24-1 and J usage is TRBJ1-5; D remains unclear. This CDR3 has 13 residues. Per the germline V gene, CDR1 is KGHDR and CDR2 is SFDVKD. The germline V and J ends were trimmed by 6 bases and 2 bases, with 7 bases remaining between them. CDR3 nucleotides: TGTGCCACCAGTCCCGACGGCAATCAGCCCCAGCATTTT. Translation gives CATSPDGNQPQHF.

To note about this clone: Mismatch with germline at one junction end may stem from a read error. This chain links TRBV28 with TRBJ2-1, with D possibly matching TRBD2 (7 bases). From germline, CDR1 is MDHEN and CDR2 SYDVKM. The CDR3 spans 15 residues. The CDR3 DNA reads TGTGCCGGCAGTTTGACGGGGGGCCCATACAATGAGCAGTTCTTC. Amino acids: CAGSLTGGPYNEQFF.

This rearrangement joins TRBV9 to TRBJ2-1, with TRBD2 matching 9 bases. This CDR3 has 15 residues. Unmatched junction bases numbered 3, after V lost 2 bases and J lost 3 bases. The V gene's germline CDR1 is SGDLS and CDR2 YYNGEE. For the CDR3, the DNA is TGTGCCAGCAGCGTGAGCGGGGGGAACTACAATGAGCAGTTCTTC. Its protein product is CASSVSGGNYNEQFF.

This clone was picked up one time. The chain carries TRBV30 and TRBJ1-5; a weak D match, TRBD1 (5 bases). The CDR3 contains 16 residues. V lost 1 base and J lost 0, with 13 bases in between. Per the germline V gene, CDR1 is GTSNPN and CDR2 is SVGIG (reference sequence). CDR3 sequence reads: CAWSGQGGISNQPQHF. CDR3 in DNA: TGTGCCTGGAGTGGGCAGGGTGGAATTAGCAATCAGCCCCAGCATTTT.

The genes are TRBV7-9 and TRBJ2-7; 9 bases align to TRBD1. V trimming: 2 bases; J trimming: 3 bases; junction bases outside the gene matches: 8. This CDR3 region has 16 residues. Germline V gives CDR1 SEHNR, CDR2 FQNEAQ (reference sequence). CDR3 sequence reads: CASSLTGQGRNYEQYF. Here the CDR3 DNA reads TGTGCCAGCAGCTTAACGGGACAGGGACGCAACTACGAGCAGTACTTC. Full variable domain (outside the CDR3, taken from reference TRBV7-9 and TRBJ2-7): DTGVSQNPRHKITKRGQNVTFRCDPISEHNRLYWYRQTLGQGPEFLTYFQNEAQLEKSRLLSDRFSAERPKGSFSTLEIQRTEQGDSAMYLCASSLTGQGRNYEQYFGPGTRLTVT.

This chain connects TRBV19 to TRBJ1-2, with 7 bases that match TRBD1. Germline V gene sequence: CDR1 LNHDA, CDR2 SQIVND (reference sequence). The CDR3 length is 13 residues. V lost 7 bases and J lost 4; bases outside the gene matches: 6. In nucleotides, the CDR3 is TGTGCCAGTACTAGACAGGGAGTCTATGGCTACACCTTC. Translation: CASTRQGVYGYTF. The whole variable domain, filled in from reference TRBV19 and TRBJ1-2, reads DGGITQSPKYLFRKEGQNVTLSCEQNLNHDAMYWYRQDPGQGLRLIYYSQIVNDFQKGDIAEGYSVSREKKESFPLTVTSAQKNPTAFYLCASTRQGVYGYTFGSGTRLTVV.

This chain links TRBV12-3 or TRBV12-4 with TRBJ2-7, with unresolved D. V was pared by 6 bases and J by 6 bases, with 12 bases between. The length of the CDR3 is 12 residues. CDR3 coding DNA: TGTGCCAGCAGCCTATATTTTTTCGAGCAGTACTTC. Amino acid sequence: CASSLYFFEQYF.

The chain uses TRBV6-5 and TRBJ2-3; unclear D gene. Trimming stripped 0 bases from V and 1 base from J, with 8 bases between. Germline values: CDR1 MNHEY, CDR2 SVGAGI. The CDR3 covers 15 residues. The CDR3 loop is CASSYSSVGTDTQYF. The CDR3 bases are TGTGCCAGCAGTTACTCTTCGGTTGGCACAGATACGCAGTATTTT.